Presented here are 5 T cell receptor beta chains from one specimen sequenced in a study of blood T cell repertoires in COVID-19. This table comes from immunoSEQ multiplex PCR, and its TCRdb copy is limited to in-frame clones, with some not included. The data contain about 250,000 clones, approximately 81% of them seen just once; the ten biggest clones take up about 8%. The sample consisted of peripheral blood. These receptors were obtained from a woman older than 75 with acute or convalescent COVID-19.

This rearrangement joins TRBV2 to TRBJ1-2; 7 positions match TRBD1. Germline trimming cut 7 bases from V and 8 bases from J; bases unmatched to any gene: 10. CDR3 length equals 13 residues. The germline V gene encodes CDR1 SNHLY and CDR2 FYNNEI. In DNA, the CDR3 is TGTGCCAGCATAAGGGGGCCCCCGCGGGGCTACACCTTC. This translates into CASIRGPPRGYTF. The whole variable domain, remainder taken from reference TRBV2 and TRBJ1-2, is EPEVTQTPSHQVTQMGQEVILRCVPISNHLYFYWYRQILGQKVEFLVSFYNNEISEKSEIFDDQFSVERPDGSNFTLKIRSTKLEDSAMYFCASIRGPPRGYTFGSGTRLTVV.

The V gene is TRBV12-3 or TRBV12-4, the J gene TRBJ1-2; perhaps TRBD1 as D (6 bases). V was cut by 5 bases and J by 13 bases, with 17 bases left in between. The CDR3 has 12 amino acids. The CDR3 DNA reads TGTGCCAGCAGTCCAGGGGAGGGCCGTGGCACCTTC. It encodes CASSPGEGRGTF.

V is TRBV4-2 and J is TRBJ1-2, with D hard to call. V was shortened by 0 bases and J by 2 bases, with 10 bases between the two germline ends. Germline loops: CDR1 LGHNA, CDR2 YNFKEQ. CDR3 size: 15 residues. CDR3 coding DNA: TGTGCCAGCAGCCAAGAAGAACGGAGAAACTATGGCTACACCTTC. It is translated as CASSQEERRNYGYTF.

This clone was observed a few times. The gene calls are TRBV19 and TRBJ1-2, with TRBD1 identical over 7 bases. Germline V gene sequence: CDR1 LNHDA, CDR2 SQIVND (reference sequence). The CDR3 has 15 amino acids. V gave up 3 bases and J gave up 0 bases; unmatched junction bases: 4. The CDR3 coding sequence is TGTGCCAGTAGTATTTGGCAGGGGGCTAACTATGGCTACACCTTC. Protein: CASSIWQGANYGYTF.

This sequence joins TRBV28 and TRBJ1-4; 8 bases map to TRBD1. V lost 8 bases, J lost 5 bases, and 7 bases stayed unmatched. The CDR3 has 14 amino acids. CDR1 and CDR2 (germline): MDHEN, SYDVKM. CDR3 residues: CASGFRGLNEKLFF. In nucleotides, the CDR3 is TGTGCCAGCGGATTCAGGGGGCTGAATGAAAAACTGTTTTTT. Filled out from reference TRBV28 and TRBJ1-4, the complete variable domain reads DVKVTQSSRYLVKRTGEKVFLECVQDMDHENMFWYRQDPGLGLRLIYFSYDVKMKEKGDIPEGYSVSREKKERFSLILESASTNQTSMYLCASGFRGLNEKLFFGSGTQLSVL.